This is a list of T cell receptor beta chains from one sample in a study of blood T cell repertoires in COVID-19. Generated by immunoSEQ multiplex PCR, the TCRdb table keeps only in-frame clones and is missing some. The repertoire holds just under 30,000 clones, with about 80% as singletons. The sequencing input was peripheral blood. These receptors came from a woman between 65 and 79 years old with acute or convalescent COVID-19. Both conserved end residues are part of each CDR3. A D gene is named only where the DNA matches it firmly. Clone size is stated in some rows and not others, as once, few, many or a class when expanded.

D	V	J	size	DNA	CDR3
TRBD2	TRBV27	TRBJ2-2	NA	TGTGCCAGCAGTTTCGTGACTAGCCCGAACACCGGGGAGCTGTTTTTT	CASSFVTSPNTGELFF
NA	TRBV10-3	TRBJ2-1	NA	TGTGCCATCAGTGGGAGGACCGGGAATGAGCAGTTCTTC	CAISGRTGNEQFF
TRBD2	TRBV5-4	TRBJ2-2	NA	TGTGCCAGCAGCACCGTGACTAGCGGCACCGGGGAGCTGTTTTTT	CASSTVTSGTGELFF
NA	TRBV2	TRBJ2-7	few	TGTGCCACGACAGACAGGTCGACCTACGAGCAGTACTTC	CATTDRSTYEQYF
NA	TRBV27	TRBJ2-1	NA	TGTGCCAGCAGTTTATGGGGCTCGACCAACAATGAGCAGTTCTTC	CASSLWGSTNNEQFF
NA	TRBV28	TRBJ1-1	NA	TGTGCCAGCAGTTCAACAACAGGGACGAACACTGAAGCTTTCTTT	CASSSTTGTNTEAFF
TRBD1	TRBV7-9	TRBJ1-1	NA	TGTGCCAGCAGCTTAGGACAGGGGGCGGCCACTGAAGCTTTCTTT	CASSLGQGAATEAFF
NA	TRBV15	TRBJ2-5	NA	TGTGCCACCAGCAGAGACCCCACAGGGAACCAAGAGACCCAGTACTTC	CATSRDPTGNQETQYF
TRBD1	TRBV29-1	TRBJ2-7	few	TGCAGCGTTGGAGAATCCGGGACAGGGGGCTACGAGCAGTACTTC	CSVGESGTGGYEQYF
NA	TRBV9	TRBJ2-7	once	TGTGCCAGCAGCGTAGGGGGAGGATTCAGGGACGAAGGCGAGCAGTACTTC	CASSVGGGFRDEGEQYF
NA	TRBV11-2	TRBJ2-3	NA	TGTGCCAGCAGCCAAACGCGTCCGGGCACAGATACGCAGTATTTT	CASSQTRPGTDTQYF
NA	TRBV7-9	TRBJ1-6	NA	TGTGCCAGCAGCCTCAGCGGTGGTAATTCACCCCTCCACTTT	CASSLSGGNSPLHF
NA	TRBV7-2	TRBJ2-4	NA	TGTGCCAGCAGTCTAGAACTAATCCTAGTCAAAAACATTCAGTACTTC	CASSLELILVKNIQYF
NA	TRBV21-1	TRBJ1-5	NA	TGTGCCAGCATAACAAGTGGCAATCAGCCCCAGCATTTT	CASITSGNQPQHF
NA	TRBV2	TRBJ1-4	NA	TGTGCCAGCACAGGGGAAAGAAGTGAAAAACTGTTTTTT	CASTGERSEKLFF
TRBD2	TRBV4-3	TRBJ2-3	once	TGCGCCAGCAGCCCCCCGGGACTAGCGGGGAGGGATACGCAGTATTTT	CASSPPGLAGRDTQYF
NA	TRBV11-2	TRBJ2-1	NA	TGTGCCAGCAGCTTACCGGGTGGTAGGAATGAGCAGTTCTTC	CASSLPGGRNEQFF
NA	TRBV7-7	TRBJ2-7	NA	TGTGCTAGCAGCTTAGCAGTGGGGCAGAACTACGAGCAGTACTTC	CASSLAVGQNYEQYF
NA	TRBV10-3	TRBJ2-3	NA	TGTGCCATCAGTGAGCCGACAGGTCTCAGCACAGATACGCAGTATTTT	CAISEPTGLSTDTQYF
TRBD2	TRBV18	TRBJ2-4	NA	TGTGCCAGCTCACCAGGGACTAGCGACATTCAGTACTTC	CASSPGTSDIQYF
NA	TRBV14	TRBJ1-3	NA	TGTGCCAGCAGCACGGGGGGTATGCCTGGAAACACCATATATTTT	CASSTGGMPGNTIYF
TRBD2	TRBV5-1	TRBJ2-5	once	TGCGCCAGCAGCTTGGATAAGGGAGGGGAGACCCAGTACTTC	CASSLDKGGETQYF
TRBD1	TRBV11-2	TRBJ2-1	NA	TGTGCCAGCAGCTTAGAACGGACAGGGGTTAATGAGCAGTTCTTC	CASSLERTGVNEQFF
TRBD1	TRBV5-4	TRBJ1-2	NA	TGTGCCAGCAGCTTGGAGACAGGGACCTATGGCTACACCTTC	CASSLETGTYGYTF
NA	TRBV28	TRBJ1-4	NA	TGTGCCAGCAGTCCTTCCAACAGGGTTGAAAAACTGTTTTTT	CASSPSNRVEKLFF
NA	TRBV30	TRBJ1-1	NA	TGTGCCTGGAGGCAGGCCTGGGGGGTAAGTGAAGCTTTCTTT	CAWRQAWGVSEAFF
TRBD1	TRBV9	TRBJ1-2	NA	TGTGCCAGCAGCGTAGCAGACAGGGGTAGGGGTGGCTACACCTTC	CASSVADRGRGGYTF
NA	TRBV5-5	TRBJ1-2	NA	TGTGCCAGCAGCTTGGTGCCAGGAGGAGGCTACACCTTC	CASSLVPGGGYTF
TRBD1	TRBV5-1	TRBJ1-4	NA	TGCGCCAGCAGCTTAACCGGGACAGGGGAGCGACTGTTTTTT	CASSLTGTGERLFF
TRBD1	TRBV7-2	TRBJ2-3	NA	TGTGCCAGCAGCTTCGAATCGACAGGGTCGAATACGCAGTATTTT	CASSFESTGSNTQYF
TRBD2	TRBV27	TRBJ2-1	NA	TGTGCCAGCACCCCGGGACTAGCGGATGCTTACAATGAGCAGTTCTTC	CASTPGLADAYNEQFF
TRBD1	TRBV7-9	TRBJ2-2	NA	TGTGCCAGCAGCTTACCGGGGACAGCAAACACCGGGGAGCTGTTTTTT	CASSLPGTANTGELFF
NA	TRBV7-6	TRBJ1-1	NA	TGTGCCAGCAGCTTAGGCGGGGCCACTGAAGCTTTCTTT	CASSLGGATEAFF
NA	TRBV2	TRBJ1-4	NA	TGTGCCACCAAGGGGCCAACTAATGAAAAACTGTTTTTT	CATKGPTNEKLFF
NA	TRBV7-2	TRBJ2-2	few	TGTGCCAGCAGCTTACCAGGGTCGAACACCGGGGAGCTGTTTTTT	CASSLPGSNTGELFF
NA	TRBV19	TRBJ2-1	NA	TGTGCCAGTAGTATCCGGGATGAGCAGTTCTTC	CASSIRDEQFF
NA	TRBV2	TRBJ1-5	NA	TGTGCCAGCAGTGAGACCAGGGGCGGAAATCAGCCCCAGCATTTT	CASSETRGGNQPQHF
NA	TRBV10-3	TRBJ2-7	NA	TGTGCCACCGAGGGGGTGGGGACCTACGAGCAGTACTTC	CATEGVGTYEQYF
TRBD1	TRBV4-3	TRBJ1-2	NA	TGCGCCAGCAGCCGGGCCAGCGGGACAGGGGGCGCCTATGGCTACACCTTC	CASSRASGTGGAYGYTF
TRBD2	TRBV27	TRBJ2-2	few	TGTGCCAGCAGCCGACTAGCGGGAGCGGCCGGGGAGCTGTTTTTT	CASSRLAGAAGELFF
NA	TRBV4-1	TRBJ1-4	NA	TGCGCCAGCAGCCGATATGACAGAGCAACTAATGAAAAACTGTTTTTT	CASSRYDRATNEKLFF
NA	TRBV14	TRBJ2-7	NA	TGTGCCAGCAGCCATGGGACAATTGAGCAGTACTTC	CASSHGTIEQYF
TRBD2	TRBV9	TRBJ2-5	NA	TGTGCCAGCAGCGTCGGGACCCAGTCGTCCGGGGGGGAGACCCAGTACTTC	CASSVGTQSSGGETQYF
NA	TRBV5-4	TRBJ2-5	NA	TGTGCCAGCAGTTCCCGGACTGCGGGGAGAGAGACCCAGTACTTC	CASSSRTAGRETQYF
NA	TRBV6-2/TRBV6-3	TRBJ1-5	once	TGTGCCAGCACCCCTCGGGACATTAGTAGCAATCAGCCCCAGCATTTT	CASTPRDISSNQPQHF
NA	TRBV12-3/TRBV12-4	TRBJ2-2	NA	TGTGCCACGGGGACCGGGGAGCTGTTTTTT	CATGTGELFF
NA	TRBV28	TRBJ1-1	NA	TGTGCCAGCAGTTTATTAAAGGGGGACACTGAAGCTTTCTTT	CASSLLKGDTEAFF
NA	TRBV11-2	TRBJ2-7	NA	TGTGCCAGCAGCTTAGACCAGCGGAGCTCCTACGAGCAGTACTTC	CASSLDQRSSYEQYF
TRBD1	TRBV28	TRBJ2-1	NA	TGTGCCAGCAGTTTATGGGGACAGAAACTTAAGGGGCAGTTCTTC	CASSLWGQKLKGQFF
NA	TRBV5-8	TRBJ1-6	few	TGTGCCAGCAGCCTAGGGGAGGGTAATTCACCCCTCCACTTT	CASSLGEGNSPLHF
NA	TRBV7-3	TRBJ1-1	many	TGTGCCAGCAGCAATCAGGTGAACACTGAAGCTTTCTTT	CASSNQVNTEAFF